The 5 T cell receptor beta chains given below trace back to one sample, sequenced in a study of T cells in Graves' hyperthyroidism and ophthalmopathy. RNA transcripts provided the source from which TCR beta CDR3 regions were amplified. The study used the HTBI primer set for a first-round RT-PCR of the TCR CDR3. Each CDR3 protein is one row after TCRdb ran MiXCR on the multiplex PCR reads. The sample has 600,000 to 800,000 distinct CDR3 sequences, roughly a third seen once. Sequenced: blood. The origin of the receptors is a woman between 40 and 55 years old with Graves' hyperthyroidism.

The chain links TRBV7-2 to TRBJ1-6; TRBD1 agrees at 10 bases. The CDR3 spans 15 residues. Germline-derived CDR1 and CDR2 are SGHTA and FQGNSA. V lost 1 base to trimming and J lost 9 bases; unmatched junction nucleotides: 3. The CDR3 coding sequence is TGTGCCAGCAGCTTAGTTCGGACAGGGGGTTCACCCCTCCACTTT. Translating it yields CASSLVRTGGSPLHF.

This clonotype showed up just once. This chain connects TRBV25-1 to TRBJ2-5; D perhaps matches TRBD2 (6 bases). Germline lookup yields CDR1 MGHDK and CDR2 SYGVNS. There are 16 residues in the CDR3. V lost 4 bases and J 5 bases, leaving 20 bases between the germline ends. This CDR3 is CASSATRDSHAETQYF. DNA for the CDR3: TGTGCCAGCAGTGCTACCCGGGACTCACATGCCGAGACCCAGTACTTC.

This clonotype appeared a few times. The V and J genes are TRBV27 and TRBJ1-2, with D perhaps TRBD1 (6 bases). V lost 5 bases and J 8 bases, leaving 12 bases between the germline ends. Germline assignment: CDR1 MNHEY and CDR2 SMNVEV (reference sequence). The CDR3 is 12 amino acids. This chain's CDR3 is CASSPTGLGYTF. CDR3 coding DNA: TGTGCCAGCAGTCCCACAGGGTTAGGCTACACCTTC.

This clonotype showed up just a few times. J is TRBJ2-7 and V is TRBV7-8; no definite D call. Germline values: CDR1 SGHVS, CDR2 FQNEAQ. This CDR3 spans 13 amino acids. Trimming pared 1 base from V and 3 bases from J, leaving 7 bases between. CDR3 in DNA: TGTGCCAGCAGCTTAGAGCCAGTCTACGAGCAGTACTTC. Translated, it gives CASSLEPVYEQYF.

This clonotype was counted between two and nine times. The rearrangement joins TRBV6-5 to TRBJ1-1; 7 bases are a match to TRBD1. There are 12 residues in the CDR3. CDR1 is MNHEY, CDR2 SVGAGI, per germline. V gave up 11 bases and J gave up 4 bases; unmatched junction bases: 7. The CDR3 region has the DNA TGTGCCTGTTACAGGGGACTCACTGAAGCTTTCTTT. Translating gives CACYRGLTEAFF.